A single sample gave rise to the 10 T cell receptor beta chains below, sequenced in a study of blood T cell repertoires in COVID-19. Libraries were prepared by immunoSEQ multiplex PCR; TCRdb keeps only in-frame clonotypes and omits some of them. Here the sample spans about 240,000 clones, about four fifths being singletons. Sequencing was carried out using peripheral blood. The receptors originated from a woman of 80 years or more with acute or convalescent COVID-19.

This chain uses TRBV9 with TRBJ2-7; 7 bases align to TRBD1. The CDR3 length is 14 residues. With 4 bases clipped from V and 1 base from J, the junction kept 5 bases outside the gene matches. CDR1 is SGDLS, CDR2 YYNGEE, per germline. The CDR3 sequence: CASSTRQGSYEQYF. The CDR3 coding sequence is TGTGCCAGCAGCACTCGACAGGGTTCCTACGAGCAGTACTTC.

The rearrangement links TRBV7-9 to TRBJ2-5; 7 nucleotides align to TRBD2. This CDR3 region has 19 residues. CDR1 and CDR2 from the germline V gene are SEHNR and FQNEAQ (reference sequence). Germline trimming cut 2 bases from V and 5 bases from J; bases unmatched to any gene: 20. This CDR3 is CASSLKGGAGLGGGETQYF. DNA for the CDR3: TGTGCCAGCAGCTTAAAAGGAGGAGCGGGGCTCGGAGGTGGGGAGACCCAGTACTTC.

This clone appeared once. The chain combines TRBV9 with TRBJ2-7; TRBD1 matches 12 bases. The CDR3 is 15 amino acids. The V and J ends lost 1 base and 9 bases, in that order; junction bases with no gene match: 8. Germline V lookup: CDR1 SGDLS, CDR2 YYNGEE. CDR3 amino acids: CASSVRGQGANRQYF. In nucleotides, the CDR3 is TGTGCCAGCAGCGTAAGGGGACAGGGGGCAAACAGGCAGTACTTC.

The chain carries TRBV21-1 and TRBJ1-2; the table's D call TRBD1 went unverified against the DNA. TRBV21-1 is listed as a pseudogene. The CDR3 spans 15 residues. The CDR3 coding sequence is TGTGCCAGCAGCAATCCCCCGGGACATCCCTATGGCTACACCTTC. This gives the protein CASSNPPGHPYGYTF.

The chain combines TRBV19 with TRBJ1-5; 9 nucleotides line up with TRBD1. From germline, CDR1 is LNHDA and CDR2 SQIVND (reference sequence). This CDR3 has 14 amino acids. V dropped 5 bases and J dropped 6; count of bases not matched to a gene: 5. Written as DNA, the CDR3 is TGTGCCAGTAGTCCGGGACAGGGTATTCAGCCCCAGCATTTT. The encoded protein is CASSPGQGIQPQHF.

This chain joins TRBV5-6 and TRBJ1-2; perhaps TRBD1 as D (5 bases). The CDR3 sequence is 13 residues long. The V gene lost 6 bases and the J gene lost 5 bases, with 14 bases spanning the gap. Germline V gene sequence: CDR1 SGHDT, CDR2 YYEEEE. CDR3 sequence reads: CASNPRKGYGYTF. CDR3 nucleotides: TGTGCCAGCAACCCCAGGAAGGGGTATGGCTACACCTTC.

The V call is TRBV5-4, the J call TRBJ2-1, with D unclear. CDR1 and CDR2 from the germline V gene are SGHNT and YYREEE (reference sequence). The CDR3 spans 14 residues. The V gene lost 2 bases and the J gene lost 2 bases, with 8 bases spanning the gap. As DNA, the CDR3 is TGTGCCAGCAGCTTCAGCGCGACCTACAATGAGCAGTTCTTC. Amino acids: CASSFSATYNEQFF.

The CDR3 protein is CASSFPGPGEQYF. Written as DNA, the CDR3 is TGTGCCAGCAGCTTCCCAGGGCCGGGCGAGCAGTACTTC. V usage is TRBV7-9 and J usage is TRBJ2-7; TRBD1 might be the D (5 bases). Trimming shortened V by 3 bases and J by 6 bases, and 12 bases separated the two germline ends. CDR1 and CDR2 (germline): SEHNR, FQNEAQ (reference sequence). CDR3 length equals 13 residues.

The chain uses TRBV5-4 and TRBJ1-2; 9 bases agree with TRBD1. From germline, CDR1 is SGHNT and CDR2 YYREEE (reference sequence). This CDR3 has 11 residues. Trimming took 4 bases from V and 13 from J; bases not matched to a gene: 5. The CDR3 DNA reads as TGTGCCAGCAGCCGGGACAGGGACTTCACCTTC. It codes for CASSRDRDFTF.

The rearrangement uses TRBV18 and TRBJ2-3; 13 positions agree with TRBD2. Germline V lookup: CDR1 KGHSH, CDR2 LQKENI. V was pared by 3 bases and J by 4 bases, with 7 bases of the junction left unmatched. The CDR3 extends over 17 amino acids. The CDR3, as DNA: TGTGCCAGCTCACCTAGGACTAGCGGGGGCCCGGCAGATACGCAGTATTTT. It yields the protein CASSPRTSGGPADTQYF.